This T cell receptor beta chain came from a study of T cells in Graves' hyperthyroidism and ophthalmopathy. Patients affected by ophthalmopathy presented a Clinical Activity Score of at least 3, a NOSPECS grade of at least 4, and disease duration below 3 months. A patient was excluded if there was uncontrolled infection, other autoimmune disease, pregnancy or lactation. Each diagnosis drew on symptoms, thyroxine, TRAb, thyroid ultrasound and orbital computed tomography findings. Trimming stripped 0 bases from V and 3 bases from J, with 12 bases between. Germline loops: CDR1 MGHRA, CDR2 YSYEKL. The CDR3 consists of 16 residues. Researchers took RNA transcripts and amplified the TCR beta CDR3 regions from them. HTBI primers drove first-round RT-PCR of the TCR CDR3. From the multiplex PCR reads, TCRdb called clonotypes with MiXCR, one entry per CDR3 protein. In the table there are roughly 530,000 distinct CDR3 sequences, about a sixth of which are singletons.

The sequencing sample was made of blood. This chain joins TRBV4-1 and TRBJ1-5; D is ambiguous. The receptor was isolated from a young woman with Graves' ophthalmopathy. The CDR3 region has the DNA TGCGCCAGCAGCCAAGATGGCGTACCCCACAATCAGCCCCAGCATTTT. Its protein product is CASSQDGVPHNQPQHF.